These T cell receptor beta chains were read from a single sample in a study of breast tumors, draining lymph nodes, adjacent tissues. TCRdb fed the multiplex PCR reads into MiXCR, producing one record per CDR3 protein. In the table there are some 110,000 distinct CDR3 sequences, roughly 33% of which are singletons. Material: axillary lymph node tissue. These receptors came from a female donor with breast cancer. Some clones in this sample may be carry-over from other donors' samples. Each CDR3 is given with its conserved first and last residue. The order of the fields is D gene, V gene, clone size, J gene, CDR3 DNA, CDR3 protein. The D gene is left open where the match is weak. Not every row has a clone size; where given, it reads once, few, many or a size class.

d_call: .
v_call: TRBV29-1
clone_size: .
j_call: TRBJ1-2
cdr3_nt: TGCAGCGTTGATAGAGGGGACGGTGGCTACACCTTC
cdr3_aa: CSVDRGDGGYTF

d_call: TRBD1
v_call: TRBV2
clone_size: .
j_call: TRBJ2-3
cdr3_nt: TGTGCCAGCAGTCTAGCGGGACAGGGGGTGACAGATACGCAGTATTTC
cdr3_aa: CASSLAGQGVTDTQYF

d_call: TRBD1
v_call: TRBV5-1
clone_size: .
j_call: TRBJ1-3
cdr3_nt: TGCGCCAGCAGCGGTGGGACAGGGGTGTCAGGAAACACCATATATTTT
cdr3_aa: CASSGGTGVSGNTIYF

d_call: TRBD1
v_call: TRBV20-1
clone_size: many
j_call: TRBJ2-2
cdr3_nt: TGCAGTGCCATCGGACAGGGGGCAAGCGGGGAGCTGTTTTTT
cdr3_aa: CSAIGQGASGELFF

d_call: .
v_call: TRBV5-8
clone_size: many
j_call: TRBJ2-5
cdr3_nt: TGTGCCAGCAGCTTGGGGGAGCGGCAAGAGACCCAGTACTTC
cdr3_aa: CASSLGERQETQYF

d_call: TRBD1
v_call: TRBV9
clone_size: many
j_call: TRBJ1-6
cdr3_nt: TGTGCCAGCAGCCCTCGGAAGGACAGGGAATGCTATAATTCACCCCTCCACTTT
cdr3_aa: CASSPRKDRECYNSPLHF

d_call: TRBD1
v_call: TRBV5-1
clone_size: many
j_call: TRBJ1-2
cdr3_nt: TGCGCCAGCAGCCCGGGACAGGACTATGGCTACACCTTC
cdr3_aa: CASSPGQDYGYTF

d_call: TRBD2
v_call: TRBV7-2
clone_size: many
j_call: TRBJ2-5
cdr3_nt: TGTGCCAGCAGCTTAGTGGGGGGGGGTGTGGAGACCCAGTACTTC
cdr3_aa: CASSLVGGGVETQYF

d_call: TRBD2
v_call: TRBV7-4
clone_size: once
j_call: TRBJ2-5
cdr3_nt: TGTGCCAGCAGCTTTGGGAGGGTGGGCAGTACGGAGACCCAGTACTTC
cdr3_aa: CASSFGRVGSTETQYF

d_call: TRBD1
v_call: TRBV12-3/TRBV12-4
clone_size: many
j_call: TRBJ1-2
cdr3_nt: TGTGCCAGCAGTAAGACAGGGTTTCGGAATGGCTACACCTTC
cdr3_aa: CASSKTGFRNGYTF

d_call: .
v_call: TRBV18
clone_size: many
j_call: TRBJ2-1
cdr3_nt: TGTGCCAGCTCACCCCCGGACAGTCGAAATGAGCAGTTCTTC
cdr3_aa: CASSPPDSRNEQFF

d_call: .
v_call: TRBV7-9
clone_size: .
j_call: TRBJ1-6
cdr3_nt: TGTGCCAGCGGGACACCTTATTCACCCCTCCACTTT
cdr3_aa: CASGTPYSPLHF